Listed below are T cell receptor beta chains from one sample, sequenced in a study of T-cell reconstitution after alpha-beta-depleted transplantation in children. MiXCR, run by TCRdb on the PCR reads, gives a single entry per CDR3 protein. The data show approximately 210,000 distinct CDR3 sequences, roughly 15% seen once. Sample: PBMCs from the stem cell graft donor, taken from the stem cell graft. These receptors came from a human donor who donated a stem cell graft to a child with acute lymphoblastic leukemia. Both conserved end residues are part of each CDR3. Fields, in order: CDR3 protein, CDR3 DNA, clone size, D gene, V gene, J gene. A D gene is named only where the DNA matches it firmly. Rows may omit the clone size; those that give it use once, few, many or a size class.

CDR3 protein: CASSGRWTSGRVTDTQYF; CDR3 DNA: TGTGCCAGCAGCGGCAGATGGACTAGCGGGAGAGTCACAGATACGCAGTATTTT; clone size: many; D gene: TRBD2; V gene: TRBV9; J gene: TRBJ2-3
CDR3 protein: CASSLLSVGEQFF; CDR3 DNA: TGTGCCAGCAGCTTACTGTCAGTCGGAGAGCAGTTCTTC; clone size: .; D gene: .; V gene: TRBV11-3; J gene: TRBJ2-1
CDR3 protein: CASRGFGESSYNEQFF; CDR3 DNA: TGCGCCAGTCGGGGCTTTGGGGAGAGCTCCTACAATGAGCAGTTCTTC; clone size: .; D gene: .; V gene: TRBV5-1; J gene: TRBJ2-1
CDR3 protein: CASSTRNEQFF; CDR3 DNA: TGCGCCAGCAGCACGAGGAATGAGCAGTTCTTC; clone size: many; D gene: .; V gene: TRBV5-1; J gene: TRBJ2-1
CDR3 protein: CASKSMKLAVTDTQYF; CDR3 DNA: TGTGCCAGCAAGTCGATGAAACTAGCGGTTACAGATACGCAGTATTTT; clone size: many; D gene: TRBD2; V gene: TRBV28; J gene: TRBJ2-3
CDR3 protein: CSANIPAGQITNF; CDR3 DNA: TGCAGTGCCAACATACCGGCGGGACAGATTACAAACTTC; clone size: .; D gene: .; V gene: TRBV20-1; J gene: TRBJ2-4
CDR3 protein: CSATNRDRVSPEQFF; CDR3 DNA: TGCAGTGCTACTAACCGGGACAGGGTATCCCCTGAGCAGTTCTTC; clone size: .; D gene: TRBD1; V gene: TRBV20-1; J gene: TRBJ2-1
CDR3 protein: CASSLDRGDEQFF; CDR3 DNA: TGTGCCAGCTCACTGGACAGGGGCGATGAGCAGTTCTTC; clone size: many; D gene: TRBD1; V gene: TRBV18; J gene: TRBJ2-1
CDR3 protein: CASSVLMNTEAFF; CDR3 DNA: TGTGCCAGCAGTGTCCTCATGAACACTGAAGCTTTCTTT; clone size: many; D gene: .; V gene: TRBV7-9; J gene: TRBJ1-1
CDR3 protein: CSANLGGAGDEQFF; CDR3 DNA: TGCAGTGCTAACCTAGGGGGGGCAGGCGATGAGCAGTTCTTC; clone size: many; D gene: .; V gene: TRBV20-1; J gene: TRBJ2-1
CDR3 protein: CSVEDNGYTF; CDR3 DNA: TGCAGCGTTGAAGATAATGGCTACACCTTC; clone size: many; D gene: .; V gene: TRBV29-1; J gene: TRBJ1-2
CDR3 protein: CASSSDGAAQETQYF; CDR3 DNA: TGTGCCAGCAGTTCGGACGGGGCAGCCCAAGAGACCCAGTACTTC; clone size: few; D gene: .; V gene: TRBV12-3/TRBV12-4; J gene: TRBJ2-5
CDR3 protein: CASSTGHGSVFF; CDR3 DNA: TGTGCCAGCAGCACAGGACACGGGTCGGTTTTCTTT; clone size: few; D gene: .; V gene: TRBV7-9; J gene: TRBJ1-1
CDR3 protein: CASSLYRDRAYNEQFF; CDR3 DNA: TGTGCCAGCAGTTTATATCGGGACAGAGCCTACAATGAGCAGTTCTTC; clone size: many; D gene: TRBD1; V gene: TRBV28; J gene: TRBJ2-1
CDR3 protein: CAIGGTNEQFF; CDR3 DNA: TGTGCCATTGGGGGAACCAATGAGCAGTTCTTC; clone size: many; D gene: .; V gene: TRBV10-3; J gene: TRBJ2-1
CDR3 protein: CSARVAGISTDTQYF; CDR3 DNA: TGCAGTGCTAGAGTCGCGGGAATTAGCACAGATACGCAGTATTTT; clone size: few; D gene: .; V gene: TRBV20-1; J gene: TRBJ2-3
CDR3 protein: CASSLKGPGEKLFF; CDR3 DNA: TGCGCCAGCAGCTTGAAGGGGCCTGGTGAAAAACTGTTTTTT; clone size: few; D gene: .; V gene: TRBV5-1; J gene: TRBJ1-4
CDR3 protein: CSGGLDETQYF; CDR3 DNA: TGCAGCGGGGGACTAGATGAGACCCAGTACTTC; clone size: many; D gene: TRBD2; V gene: TRBV29-1; J gene: TRBJ2-5
CDR3 protein: CASSPWPQDNEQFF; CDR3 DNA: TGTGCCAGCAGCCCGTGGCCACAGGACAATGAGCAGTTCTTC; clone size: many; D gene: .; V gene: TRBV5-5; J gene: TRBJ2-1
CDR3 protein: CASSRYDRRNTEAFF; CDR3 DNA: TGTGCCAGCAGCCGATATGACAGGAGAAACACTGAAGCTTTCTTT; clone size: .; D gene: .; V gene: TRBV5-6; J gene: TRBJ1-1
CDR3 protein: CASSLEAASSYNEQFF; CDR3 DNA: TGTGCCAGCAGTCTAGAAGCGGCGAGCTCCTACAATGAGCAGTTCTTC; clone size: many; D gene: .; V gene: TRBV12-3/TRBV12-4; J gene: TRBJ2-1
CDR3 protein: CASSIPRQGGQPQHF; CDR3 DNA: TGTGCCAGTAGTATTCCCCGACAGGGAGGTCAGCCCCAGCATTTT; clone size: .; D gene: TRBD1; V gene: TRBV19; J gene: TRBJ1-5
CDR3 protein: CSAPTSGSYEQYF; CDR3 DNA: TGCAGTGCTCCGACTAGCGGTTCCTACGAGCAGTACTTC; clone size: many; D gene: TRBD2; V gene: TRBV20-1; J gene: TRBJ2-7
CDR3 protein: CSANGGDRDPYNEQFF; CDR3 DNA: TGCAGTGCTAATGGTGGGGACAGGGATCCCTACAATGAGCAGTTCTTC; clone size: many; D gene: TRBD1; V gene: TRBV20-1; J gene: TRBJ2-1
CDR3 protein: CSVDARERNNEQFF; CDR3 DNA: TGCAGCGTCGACGCCAGGGAGAGAAACAATGAGCAGTTCTTC; clone size: many; D gene: .; V gene: TRBV29-1; J gene: TRBJ2-1
CDR3 protein: CASSFSGGRYQETQYF; CDR3 DNA: TGCGCCAGCAGCTTCAGTGGCGGGAGATACCAAGAGACCCAGTACTTC; clone size: many; D gene: TRBD2; V gene: TRBV5-1; J gene: TRBJ2-5
CDR3 protein: CASSIDREGGGEQFF; CDR3 DNA: TGTGCCAGTAGTATAGATCGGGAAGGTGGGGGTGAGCAGTTCTTC; clone size: few; D gene: .; V gene: TRBV19; J gene: TRBJ2-1
CDR3 protein: CSADRASDYGYTF; CDR3 DNA: TGCAGCGCTGACAGGGCGTCCGACTATGGCTACACCTTC; clone size: many; D gene: TRBD1; V gene: TRBV29-1; J gene: TRBJ1-2
CDR3 protein: CASSVWTYEQFF; CDR3 DNA: TGTGCCAGCAGTGTCTGGACGTATGAGCAGTTCTTC; clone size: many; D gene: .; V gene: TRBV6-4; J gene: TRBJ2-1
CDR3 protein: CASSFRGWGNTGELFF; CDR3 DNA: TGTGCCAGCAGTTTCAGGGGCTGGGGGAACACCGGGGAGCTGTTTTTT; clone size: many; D gene: .; V gene: TRBV28; J gene: TRBJ2-2
CDR3 protein: CASSHSSGRAAKNIQYF; CDR3 DNA: TGTGCCAGCAGCCATAGTAGCGGGAGAGCAGCCAAAAACATTCAGTACTTC; clone size: .; D gene: TRBD2; V gene: TRBV14; J gene: TRBJ2-4
CDR3 protein: CASTMGDQETQYF; CDR3 DNA: TGTGCCAGCACAATGGGCGACCAAGAGACCCAGTACTTC; clone size: many; D gene: .; V gene: TRBV7-9; J gene: TRBJ2-5
CDR3 protein: CSVGPGQGNTEAFF; CDR3 DNA: TGCAGCGTGGGACCCGGACAGGGGAACACTGAAGCTTTCTTT; clone size: .; D gene: TRBD1; V gene: TRBV29-1; J gene: TRBJ1-1
CDR3 protein: CASSQAGGSRNEQFF; CDR3 DNA: TGTGCCAGCAGCCAAGCTGGCGGGAGTAGGAATGAGCAGTTCTTC; clone size: .; D gene: TRBD2; V gene: TRBV4-2; J gene: TRBJ2-1
CDR3 protein: CASSSKFSRLTDTQYF; CDR3 DNA: TGTGCCAGCAGTTCGAAGTTTAGTCGTCTCACAGATACGCAGTATTTT; clone size: .; D gene: .; V gene: TRBV28; J gene: TRBJ2-3
CDR3 protein: CASSPRAGEDTGELFF; CDR3 DNA: TGTGCCAGCAGCCCAAGGGCGGGAGAGGACACCGGGGAGCTGTTTTTT; clone size: many; D gene: TRBD2; V gene: TRBV4-2; J gene: TRBJ2-2
CDR3 protein: CASRERYNEQFF; CDR3 DNA: TGTGCCAGCAGAGAAAGATACAATGAGCAGTTCTTC; clone size: many; D gene: .; V gene: TRBV12-3/TRBV12-4; J gene: TRBJ2-1
CDR3 protein: CSARAPRQGADEQYF; CDR3 DNA: TGCAGTGCTAGAGCCCCGAGACAGGGGGCGGACGAGCAGTACTTC; clone size: many; D gene: TRBD1; V gene: TRBV20-1; J gene: TRBJ2-7
CDR3 protein: CSAGGQGDMYEQYF; CDR3 DNA: TGCAGTGCGGGGGGACAGGGTGACATGTACGAGCAGTACTTC; clone size: many; D gene: TRBD1; V gene: TRBV20-1; J gene: TRBJ2-7
CDR3 protein: CASSLRDSLNEKLFF; CDR3 DNA: TGTGCCAGCAGCTTAAGAGACAGTTTAAATGAAAAACTGTTTTTT; clone size: few; D gene: .; V gene: TRBV7-8; J gene: TRBJ1-4